Listed below are T cell receptor beta chains from one sample, sequenced in a study of CD8+CD57+ T cells in acquired aplastic anemia. TCRdb analysed the reads with MiXCR anew, one entry per CDR3 protein. This table has a few hundred thousand distinct CDR3 sequences, roughly 68% appearing once. The sequenced material came from sorted CD4+, CD8+, or CD8+CD57+ T cells (not recorded which) from PBMCs. These receptors all come from a human donor in good health, serving as a control. CDR3s include the opening cysteine and the closing phenylalanine or tryptophan. A D gene is named only where the DNA matches it firmly. The size field is filled for only some rows; it gives once, few, many or a size class.

>TRBD2|NA|TRBJ2-5|TRBV5-1
CASSFVGGGTQYF
TGTGCCAGCAGCTTTGTTGGGGGGGGGACCCAGTACTTC
>NA|NA|TRBJ1-1|TRBV20-1
CSASLAGGQGEAFF
TGCAGTGCTAGTCTAGCGGGGGGGCAAGGTGAAGCTTTCTTT
>NA|NA|TRBJ2-3|TRBV2
CASSESSSTDMRYF
TGTGCCAGCAGTGAAAGTTCTAGCACAGATATGCGGTATTTT
>NA|many|TRBJ2-1|TRBV6-2/TRBV6-3
CASSESGQNTHNEQFF
TGTGCCAGCAGCGAAAGCGGACAGAACACGCACAATGAGCAGTTCTTC
>TRBD1|NA|TRBJ1-6|TRBV12-3/TRBV12-4
CASSPGTGSSPLHF
TGTGCCAGCAGTCCGGGGACAGGGTCTTCACCCCTCCACTTT
>NA|NA|TRBJ2-5|TRBV5-1
CASSSGENSSQETQYF
TGTGCCAGCAGCTCGGGGGAAAACAGCAGCCAAGAGACCCAGTACTTC
>NA|NA|TRBJ2-6|TRBV11-2
CASSLIGLTSSGANVLTF
TGTGCCAGCAGCTTAATTGGGCTTACTAGCTCTGGGGCCAACGTCCTGACTTTC
>TRBD1|few|TRBJ1-5|TRBV2
CASSRRQGAGNQPQHF
TGTGCCAGCTCCCGACGACAGGGGGCGGGCAATCAGCCCCAGCATTTT
>NA|NA|TRBJ2-7|TRBV24-1
CATSDPPHDYEQYF
TGTGCCACTAGTGATCCCCCCCACGACTATGAGCAGTACTTC
>NA|once|TRBJ1-1|TRBV7-2
CASSLAWGRSGAEAFF
TGTGCCAGCAGCTTAGCATGGGGCAGGAGCGGTGCTGAAGCTTTCTTT
>NA|NA|TRBJ2-7|TRBV7-3
CASSDRTRTAHKYF
TGTGCCAGCAGCGATCGGACTAGGACAGCGCACAAGTACTTC
>NA|NA|TRBJ1-5|TRBV7-2
CASSSKGVGQPQHHF
TGTGCCAGCAGCTCCAAGGGGGTGGGTCAGCCCCAGCATCATTTT
>NA|few|TRBJ1-1|TRBV7-3
CASSLGQLEAFF
TGTGCCAGCAGCTTAGGACAGCTTGAAGCTTTCTTT
>NA|NA|TRBJ1-1|TRBV7-2
CASRYGGPAFF
TGTGCCAGCAGGTACGGGGGACCAGCTTTCTTT
>NA|NA|TRBJ2-5|TRBV9
CASSKTGTQYF
TGTGCCAGCAGCAAAACCGGGACCCAGTACTTC
>NA|NA|TRBJ1-2|TRBV12-5
CASGLDAPYGYTF
TGTGCTAGCGGCTTAGACGCTCCCTATGGCTACACCTTC
>TRBD2|many|TRBJ2-7|TRBV20-1
CSATIPGGTEGAYEQYF
TGCAGTGCTACTATCCCGGGAGGGACGGAGGGCGCCTACGAGCAGTACTTC
>NA|many|TRBJ2-5|TRBV18
CASSPSGDDETQYF
TGTGCCAGCTCACCTTCCGGGGACGATGAGACCCAGTACTTC
>NA|many|TRBJ1-6|TRBV27
CASSLSMGSSYNSPLHF
TGTGCCAGCAGTTTATCGATGGGGAGCTCCTATAATTCACCCCTCCACTTT
>NA|once|TRBJ1-6|TRBV7-8
CASSLARDRDGSPLHF
TGTGCCAGCAGCTTAGCAAGGGACCGGGATGGGTCACCCCTCCACTTT
>NA|NA|TRBJ2-5|TRBV7-3
CASRRASWGHRQATQYF
TGTGCCAGCAGGCGGGCTAGCTGGGGCCACCGGCAAGCCACCCAGTACTTC
>TRBD1|many|TRBJ2-3|TRBV5-1
CASSPRQGGTDTQYF
TGCGCCAGCAGCCCCCGACAGGGTGGCACAGATACGCAGTATTTT
>NA|NA|TRBJ2-7|TRBV20-1
CSAGEGAEQYF
TGCAGTGCGGGAGAGGGAGCAGAGCAGTACTTC
>NA|many|TRBJ1-2|TRBV19
CASSRTARGYGYTF
TGTGCCAGTAGCCGGACAGCACGGGGCTATGGCTACACCTTC